This T cell receptor beta chain derives from a study of CD8+CD57+ T cells in acquired aplastic anemia. About the research overall: The study obtained an average of approximately 3 ug of DNA from sorted CD4+ and CD8+ cells.

This clonotype was seen ten or more times. The template used for profiling TCR beta VDJ and CDR3 was genomic DNA. Each CDR3 protein is one row after TCRdb ran MiXCR on the reads. The sample consists of under 200,000 distinct CDR3 sequences, just under 45% of them appearing once. The source material was sorted CD4+, CD8+, or CD8+CD57+ T cells (not recorded which) from PBMCs. The sequence derives from a human donor in good health.

CDR3 sequence (DNA): TGCGCCAGCAGCTCCGCGGGCGGGAGGTCTGCAGATACGCAGTATTTT. It encodes CASSSAGGRSADTQYF. The chain joins TRBV5-1 to TRBJ2-3; TRBD2 agrees at 8 bases. This CDR3 region has 16 residues. V shed 3 bases and J 4 bases; nucleotides not matched to a gene: 10. Germline CDR1 is SGHRS and CDR2 is YFSETQ.